What follows describes a single T cell receptor (beta chain). In the authors' workflow: Amplification of reference gene primers provided the estimated nucleated cell counts. Assay used: immunoSEQ multiplex PCR; TCRdb lists only in-frame clones, some missing. Clonal size and the V and J genes are those of that table, whereas D and trimming came from the DNA. The sample has about 280,000 clones, roughly 89% seen once; the top ten hold 2.5% to 3.5%. These data come from a study of blood T cell repertoires in COVID-19. Whole-study context: Acute-phase and convalescent COVID-19 samples originated in the United States, Italy and Spain. T cells, B-cell-depleted T cells, or PBMCs supplied cDNA or gDNA.

Germline V gene lookup returns CDR1 SGHDN and CDR2 FVKESK. V lost 1 base, J lost 7 bases, and 10 bases lay in between. The length of the CDR3 is 13 residues. The sequence came from a woman between 25 and 40 years old with active or convalescent COVID-19. This rearrangement joins TRBV14 to TRBJ1-2, with TRBD1 as a possible D gene (5 bases). Input material: peripheral blood. The CDR3 sequence: CASSQVVRVGYTF. The CDR3 coding sequence is TGTGCCAGCAGCCAAGTGGTCAGGGTTGGCTACACCTTC.